This entry features one T cell receptor (beta chain) sequence. This clonotype was detected only a few times. Its antigen remains unidentified. Per-base qualities were not stored, and no clone one base away is much larger. This entry belongs to a study of response to subunit inactivated influenza vaccine (dated by TCRdb to about 2018). For context, the study as a whole: The study used deep quantitative T cell receptor repertoire profiling to track responses to a trivalent subunit inactivated influenza vaccine. Results the study describes overall, beyond this receptor: According to the authors, only a limited number of new T cells may be recruited by each seasonal influenza vaccination.

The CDR3 holds 15 amino acids from the cysteine to the phenylalanine. Only the CDR3 part of the read is kept: 45 bases, read in frame from the first base. CDR1 and CDR2 are drawn from the germline V gene: SGHDN, FVKESK. V and J lose 3 bases and 2 bases, and a span of 12 bases separates them. Libraries were constructed by RT-PCR. The instrument given in TCRdb is Illumina HiSeq 2500. The public reads were quality trimmed at Q25 with fastp and then assembled into clones with MiXCR by TCRdb, keeping productive beta chains. Identical CDR3 protein sequences are pooled into one entry, listed with their most common genes and DNA. Recorded for this sample are hundreds of thousands of distinct CDR3 sequences; less than 15% of them occurred a single time. About 7.4% of the sample goes to the ten largest clones.

The sample was PBMCs from blood, taken around two weeks before vaccination. The chain is made from TRBV14 and TRBJ2-3, with the D gene not clear enough to name. The source is a man in his fifties who received an inactivated influenza vaccine. Donor details come from another sample of the same person, matched by shared clones. The DNA reads TGTGCCAGCAGCCATTGGACGGACCACACAGATACGCAGTATTTT. Translated, this gives CASSHWTDHTDTQYF.